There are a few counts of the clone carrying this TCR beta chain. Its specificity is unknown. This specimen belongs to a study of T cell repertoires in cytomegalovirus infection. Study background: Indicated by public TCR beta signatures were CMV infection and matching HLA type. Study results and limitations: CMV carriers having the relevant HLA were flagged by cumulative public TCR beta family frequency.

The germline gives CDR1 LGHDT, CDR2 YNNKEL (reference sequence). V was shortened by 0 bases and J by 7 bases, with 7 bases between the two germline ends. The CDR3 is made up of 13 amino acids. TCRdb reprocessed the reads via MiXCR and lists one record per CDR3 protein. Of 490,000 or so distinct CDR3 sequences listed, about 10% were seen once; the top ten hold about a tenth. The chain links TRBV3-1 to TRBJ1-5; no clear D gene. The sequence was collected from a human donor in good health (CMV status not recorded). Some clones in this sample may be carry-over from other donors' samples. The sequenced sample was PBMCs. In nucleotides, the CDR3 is TGTGCCAGCAGCCAAGATGGGCCACAGCCCCAGCATTTT. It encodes CASSQDGPQPQHF.